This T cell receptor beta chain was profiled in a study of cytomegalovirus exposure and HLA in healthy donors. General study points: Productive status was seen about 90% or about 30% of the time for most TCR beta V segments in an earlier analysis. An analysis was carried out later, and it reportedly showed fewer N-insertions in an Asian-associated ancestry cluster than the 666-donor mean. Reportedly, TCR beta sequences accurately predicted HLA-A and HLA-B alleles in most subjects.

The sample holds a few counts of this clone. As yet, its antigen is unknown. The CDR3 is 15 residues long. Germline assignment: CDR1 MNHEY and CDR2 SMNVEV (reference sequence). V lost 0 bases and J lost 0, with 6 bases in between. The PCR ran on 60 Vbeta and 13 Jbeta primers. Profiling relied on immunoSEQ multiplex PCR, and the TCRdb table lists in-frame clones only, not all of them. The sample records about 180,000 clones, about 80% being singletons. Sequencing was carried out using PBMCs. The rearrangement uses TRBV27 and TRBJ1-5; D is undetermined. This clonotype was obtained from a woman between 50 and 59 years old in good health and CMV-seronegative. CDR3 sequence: CASSLSRDSNQPQHF. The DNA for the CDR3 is TGTGCCAGCAGTTTATCCCGCGATAGCAATCAGCCCCAGCATTTT.